The clone carrying this T cell receptor (beta chain) has at least ten counts. Its antigen is not identified. An oligonucleotide containing a UMI was ligated to the 3' end of TCR cDNA. The data are from a study of naive and memory T cell subsets. Four PCR rounds used nested alpha and beta constant region primers plus the SP2 primer. TCRdb ran MiXCR on the 5' RACE reads and lists one entry per CDR3 protein. The sample lists 45,000 to 55,000 distinct CDR3 sequences; roughly 4.7% were seen once. Study-wide points: The RNA method is potentially sensitive to activation and differentiation changes.

The sequence came from a female donor in good health.

The CDR3 nucleotides read TGCAGCGTTGAAGATAACAGTTGGAACACTGAAGCTTTCTTT. It yields the protein CSVEDNSWNTEAFF. This sequence joins TRBV29-1 and TRBJ1-1; D not resolved. CDR3 length: 14 residues. Germline V gives CDR1 SQVTM, CDR2 ANQGSEA. Trimming removed 0 bases from V and 1 base from J, with 9 bases in between. The variable domain in full, completed from reference TRBV29-1 and TRBJ1-1, reads SAVISQKPSRDICQRGTSLTIQCQVDSQVTMMFWYRQQPGQSLTLIATANQGSEATYESGFVIDKFPISRPNLTFSTLTVSNMSPEDSSIYLCSVEDNSWNTEAFFGQGTRLTVV.